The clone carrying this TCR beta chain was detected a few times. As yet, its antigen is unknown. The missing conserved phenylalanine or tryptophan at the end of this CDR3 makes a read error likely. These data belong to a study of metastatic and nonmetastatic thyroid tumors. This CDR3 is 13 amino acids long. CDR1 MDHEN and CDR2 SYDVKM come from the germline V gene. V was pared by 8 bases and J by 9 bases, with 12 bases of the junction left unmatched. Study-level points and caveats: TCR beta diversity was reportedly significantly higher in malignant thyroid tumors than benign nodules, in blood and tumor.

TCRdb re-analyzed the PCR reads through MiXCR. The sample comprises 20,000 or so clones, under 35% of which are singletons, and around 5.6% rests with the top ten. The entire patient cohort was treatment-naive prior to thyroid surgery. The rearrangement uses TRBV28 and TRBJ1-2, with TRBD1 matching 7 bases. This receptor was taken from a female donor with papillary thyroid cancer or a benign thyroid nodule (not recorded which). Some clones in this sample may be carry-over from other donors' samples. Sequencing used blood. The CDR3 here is CASGRGGQGCYTL. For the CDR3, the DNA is TGTGCCAGCGGCAGGGGGGGGCAGGGGTGCTACACCCTC.